Presented here are 13 T cell receptor beta chains from one specimen sequenced in a study of regulatory and conventional T cells in RAG deficiency. Genomic DNA came from blood conventional CD4+ T cells gated CD25-low CD127-high. Clones were read by immunoSEQ multiplex PCR, and TCRdb kept only the in-frame ones, dropping some. The profile covers 24,000 or so clones, with around 94% appearing a single time and under 0.95% taken by the ten largest. The sample also formed part of further work on regulatory T cells. That source notes: Amplification used 52 TRBV primers and 13 TRBJ primers.

Sequences were obtained from CD4+ T cells sorted from blood. These TCRs come from a human donor in good health.

This clone was counted once. The chain recombines TRBV27 with TRBJ2-1; D remains ambiguous. Germline CDR1 MNHEY, CDR2 SMNVEV (reference sequence). This CDR3 region has 13 residues. The ends were cut back, 5 bases at V and 6 bases at J, with 11 bases in the middle. The CDR3, as DNA: TGTGCCAGCAGTCCCCTCCCAAGCAATGAGCAGTTCTTC. It is translated as CASSPLPSNEQFF.

This chain links TRBV2 with TRBJ2-3; D possibly corresponds to TRBD2 (5 bases). V gave up 10 bases and J gave up 4 bases, with 18 bases separating them. CDR1 and CDR2 (germline): SNHLY, FYNNEI. The CDR3 has 14 residues. CDR3 in DNA: TGTGCCACCAAACTAGAGGTCAATGCAGATACGCAGTATTTT. It codes for CATKLEVNADTQYF.

The chain has TRBV9 and TRBJ2-2, with 9 bases identical to TRBD2. The V gene end was trimmed by 2 bases and the J gene end by 4 bases; junction bases not matched to a gene: 3. The CDR3 is 15 amino acids. From germline, CDR1 is SGDLS and CDR2 YYNGEE. CDR3 sequence: CASSVAGGATGELFF. DNA of the CDR3: TGTGCCAGCAGCGTTGCGGGGGGGGCCACCGGGGAGCTGTTTTTT.

This chain links TRBV19 with TRBJ2-1; the D is unclear. The CDR3 totals 16 residues. The ends were cut back, 5 bases at V and 8 bases at J, with 22 bases in the middle. Germline V lookup: CDR1 LNHDA, CDR2 SQIVND (reference sequence). The CDR3 here is CASSHGGSPQSDEQFF. The CDR3 nucleotides read TGTGCCAGTAGTCATGGTGGCTCCCCACAATCGGATGAGCAGTTCTTC.

This clone was found once. The rearrangement uses TRBV15 and TRBJ2-3; TRBD2 might be the D (7 bases). V lost 5 bases and J lost 4, with 25 bases in between. Germline lookup yields CDR1 LNHNV and CDR2 YYDKDF (reference sequence). The CDR3 extends over 18 amino acids. This CDR3 is CATSAFRGGGFAADTQYF. The CDR3 region has the DNA TGTGCCACCAGCGCCTTCAGAGGGGGGGGCTTTGCTGCAGATACGCAGTATTTT.

V usage is TRBV5-5 and J usage is TRBJ2-5; 12 bases agree with TRBD1. V was pared by 8 bases and J by 5 bases, with 13 bases of the junction left unmatched. CDR1 and CDR2 from the germline V gene are SGHKS and YYEKEE (reference sequence). The CDR3 covers 16 residues. Written as DNA, the CDR3 is TGTGCCAGTCAAGTTACGGGACAGGGGGCCGTGGAGACCCAGTACTTC. It specifies CASQVTGQGAVETQYF.

This clone came up a few times. The rearrangement uses TRBV30 and TRBJ1-4; TRBD1 might be the D (5 bases). Trimming cost V 2 bases and J 2 bases, with 12 bases left between them. CDR1 is GTSNPN and CDR2 is SVGIG in the germline V gene (reference sequence). The CDR3 runs 15 residues. The CDR3 nucleotides are TGTGCCTGGAGTCGGGGGATTGGGACTAATGAAAAACTGTTTTTT. Residues: CAWSRGIGTNEKLFF.

This clone came up once. The CDR3 here is CASSLSGAGMDTQYF. CDR3 nucleotides: TGTGCCAGCAGCCTTAGCGGCGCCGGAATGGATACGCAGTATTTT. V usage is TRBV6-5 and J usage is TRBJ2-3; a possible D gene is TRBD2 (6 bases). V lost 6 bases to trimming and J lost 6 bases, with 19 bases between them. Germline CDR1 reads MNHEY; CDR2 reads SVGAGI. This CDR3 has 15 amino acids.

The chain employs TRBV11-2 and TRBJ1-1; D is undetermined. Germline V lookup: CDR1 SGHAT, CDR2 FQNNGV. Trimming left V 5 bases short and J 0 bases short, with 13 bases between. The CDR3 runs 15 residues. CDR3 residues: CASSTASTMNTEAFF. Here the CDR3 DNA reads TGTGCCAGCAGCACAGCCTCTACGATGAACACTGAAGCTTTCTTT.

The chain has TRBV18 and TRBJ2-7; 14 nucleotides agree with TRBD2. The CDR3 extends over 15 amino acids. Germline V gene lookup returns CDR1 KGHSH and CDR2 LQKENI. V lost 2 bases, J lost 5 bases, and 2 bases stayed unmatched. CDR3 region: CASSPGLAGGNEQYF. CDR3 sequence (DNA): TGTGCCAGCTCACCAGGACTAGCGGGAGGTAACGAGCAGTACTTC. The complete variable domain, with remaining parts taken from reference TRBV18 and TRBJ2-7, reads NAGVMQNPRHLVRRRGQEARLRCSPMKGHSHVYWYRQLPEEGLKFMVYLQKENIIDESGMPKERFSAEFPKEGPSILRIQQVVRGDSAAYFCASSPGLAGGNEQYFGPGTRLTVT.

The V gene is TRBV6-6, the J gene TRBJ2-2; possibly TRBD2 for D (6 bases). Germline-derived CDR1 and CDR2 are MNHNY and SVGAGI (reference sequence). CDR3 length: 15 residues. Trimming removed 5 bases at V and 5 bases at J, with 15 bases between. The CDR3 loop is CASSNLAIRTGELFF. The CDR3 region has the DNA TGTGCCAGCAGTAACCTAGCGATACGGACCGGGGAGCTGTTTTTT.

This chain connects TRBV13 to TRBJ1-3; no reliable D call. This CDR3 is 14 amino acids long. Germline assignment: CDR1 PRHDT and CDR2 FYEKMQ (reference sequence). V was clipped by 8 bases and J by 0 bases, with 11 bases between them. This chain's CDR3 is CASRSASSGNTIYF. CDR3 sequence (DNA): TGTGCCAGCCGAAGTGCGAGCTCTGGAAACACCATATATTTT. Together with reference TRBV13 and TRBJ1-3, the CDR3 gives the full variable domain: AAGVIQSPRHLIKEKRETATLKCYPIPRHDTVYWYQQGPGQDPQFLISFYEKMQSDKGSIPDRFSAQQFSDYHSELNMSSLELGDSALYFCASRSASSGNTIYFGEGSWLTVV.

The rearrangement uses TRBV11-3 and TRBJ1-1; 7 nucleotides agree with TRBD1. Trimming cost V 5 bases and J 11 bases; bases outside gene matches: 14. The CDR3 length is 14 residues. From germline, CDR1 is SGHNT and CDR2 YENEEA. The CDR3 loop reads CASSPGQAGGRAFF. The DNA of the CDR3 is TGTGCCAGCAGCCCCGGACAGGCCGGCGGTAGGGCTTTCTTT.